The T cell receptor (beta chain) under discussion was sequenced for a study of beta chain features in type 1 diabetes. Overall study context: What patients shared with healthy donors was a similar profile of age, gender and cell yields.

All of the isolated RNA was reverse transcribed, so expressed TCRB transcripts were sequenced. TCRdb keeps only in-frame clones here, not all; method: immunoSEQ multiplex PCR. Altogether 640,000 or so clones are present, roughly an eighth being singletons, with the ten largest covering roughly 0.022%. Germline-derived CDR1 and CDR2 are PRHDT and FYEKMQ (reference sequence). Trimming took 1 base from V and 3 from J, leaving 24 bases between them. The CDR3 loop spans 20 amino acids. Sorted populations all had greater than 98% purity. This clone was picked up a small number of times. No antigen is known for it. Study results and limitations: PCR might favor shorter templates, equally in patients and controls. Type 1 diabetes patients showed a moderate but significant shortening of TCRB CDR3s in all four CD4+ subsets.

V gene TRBV13 combines with J gene TRBJ2-2; no firm D call. The source material was naive CD4+ T cells from blood. The TCR sequence derives from a man between 18 and 35 years old with type 1 diabetes. The CDR3 sequence is CASSLEGWDVPLSDTGELFF. In DNA, the CDR3 is TGTGCCAGCAGCTTAGAAGGTTGGGATGTCCCCTTAAGCGACACCGGGGAGCTGTTTTTT.